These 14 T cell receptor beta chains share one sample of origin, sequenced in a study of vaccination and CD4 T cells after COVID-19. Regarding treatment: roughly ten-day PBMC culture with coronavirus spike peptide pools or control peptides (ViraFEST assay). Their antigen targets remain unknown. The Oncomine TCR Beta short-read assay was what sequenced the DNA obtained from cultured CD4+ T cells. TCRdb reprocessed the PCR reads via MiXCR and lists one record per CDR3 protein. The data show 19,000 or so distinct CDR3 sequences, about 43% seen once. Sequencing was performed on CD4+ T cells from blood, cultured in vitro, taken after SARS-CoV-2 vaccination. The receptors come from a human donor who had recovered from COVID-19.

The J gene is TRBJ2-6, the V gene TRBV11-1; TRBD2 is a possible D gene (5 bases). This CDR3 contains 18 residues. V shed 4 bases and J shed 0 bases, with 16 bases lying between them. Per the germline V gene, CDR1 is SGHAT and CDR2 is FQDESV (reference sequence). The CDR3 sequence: CASSSRDGRGSGANVLTF. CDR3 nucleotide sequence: TGTGCCAGCAGCTCAAGGGATGGTCGGGGCTCTGGGGCCAACGTCCTGACTTTC.

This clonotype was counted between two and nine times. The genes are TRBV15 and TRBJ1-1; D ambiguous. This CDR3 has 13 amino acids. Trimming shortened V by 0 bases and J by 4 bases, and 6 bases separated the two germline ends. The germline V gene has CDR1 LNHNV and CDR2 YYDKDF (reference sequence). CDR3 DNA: TGTGCCACCAGCAGAGATCTTATCACTGAAGCTTTCTTT. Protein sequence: CATSRDLITEAFF.

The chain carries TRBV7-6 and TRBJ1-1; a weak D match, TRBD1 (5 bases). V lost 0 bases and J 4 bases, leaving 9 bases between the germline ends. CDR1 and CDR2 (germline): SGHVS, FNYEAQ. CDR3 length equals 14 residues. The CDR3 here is CASSLAWGGTEAFF. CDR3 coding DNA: TGTGCCAGCAGCTTAGCGTGGGGGGGCACTGAAGCTTTCTTT.

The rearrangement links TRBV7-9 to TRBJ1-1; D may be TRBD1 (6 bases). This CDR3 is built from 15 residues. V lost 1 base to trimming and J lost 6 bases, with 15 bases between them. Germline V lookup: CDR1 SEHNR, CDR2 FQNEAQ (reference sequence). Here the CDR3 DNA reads TGTGCCAGCAGCTTAGGGAACGGGCCAGGGGCTGAAGCTTTCTTT. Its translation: CASSLGNGPGAEAFF.

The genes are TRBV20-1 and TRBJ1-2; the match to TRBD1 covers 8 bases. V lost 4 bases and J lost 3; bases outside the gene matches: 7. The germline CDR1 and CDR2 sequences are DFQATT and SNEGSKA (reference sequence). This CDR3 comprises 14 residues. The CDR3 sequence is CSATRQGIDYGYTF. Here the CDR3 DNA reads TGCAGTGCTACAAGACAGGGGATAGACTATGGCTACACCTTC.

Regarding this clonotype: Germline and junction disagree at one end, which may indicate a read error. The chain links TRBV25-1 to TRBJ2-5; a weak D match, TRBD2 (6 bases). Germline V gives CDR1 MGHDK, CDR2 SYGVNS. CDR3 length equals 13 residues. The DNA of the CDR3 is TGTGCCAGCAGGGGGACTCCCCAAGAGACCCGGTACTTC. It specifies CASRGTPQETRYF.

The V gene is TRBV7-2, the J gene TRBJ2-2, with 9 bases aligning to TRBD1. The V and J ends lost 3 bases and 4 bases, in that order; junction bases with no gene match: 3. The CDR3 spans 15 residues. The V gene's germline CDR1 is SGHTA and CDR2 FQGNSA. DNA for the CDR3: TGTGCCAGCAGCTTTAACAGGGGGCGCACCGGGGAGCTGTTTTTT. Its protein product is CASSFNRGRTGELFF.

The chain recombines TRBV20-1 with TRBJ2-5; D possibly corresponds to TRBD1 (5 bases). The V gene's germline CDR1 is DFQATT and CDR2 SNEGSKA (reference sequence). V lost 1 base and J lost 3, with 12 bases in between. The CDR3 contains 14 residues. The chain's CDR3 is CSARGPGIEETQYF. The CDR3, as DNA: TGCAGTGCTAGAGGCCCAGGGATCGAAGAGACCCAGTACTTC.

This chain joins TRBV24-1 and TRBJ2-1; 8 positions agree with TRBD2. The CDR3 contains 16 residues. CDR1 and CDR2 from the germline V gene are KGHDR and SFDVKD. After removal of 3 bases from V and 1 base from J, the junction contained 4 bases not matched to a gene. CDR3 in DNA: TGTGCCACCAGTGATCCCGCGGGGGGATCCTACAATGAGCAGTTCTTC. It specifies CATSDPAGGSYNEQFF.

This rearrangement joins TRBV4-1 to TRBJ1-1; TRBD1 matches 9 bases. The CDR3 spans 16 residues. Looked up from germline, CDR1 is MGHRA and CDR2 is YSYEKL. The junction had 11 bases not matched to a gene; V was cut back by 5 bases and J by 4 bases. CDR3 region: CASSLTSGTGSTEAFF. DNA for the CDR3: TGCGCCAGCAGCTTAACTTCCGGGACAGGGAGCACTGAAGCTTTCTTT.

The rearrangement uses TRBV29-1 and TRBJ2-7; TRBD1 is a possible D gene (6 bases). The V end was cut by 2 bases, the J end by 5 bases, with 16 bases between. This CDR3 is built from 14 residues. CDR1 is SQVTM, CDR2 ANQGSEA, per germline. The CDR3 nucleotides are TGCAGCGTTGAATTGGGACATACTATACACGAGCAGTACTTC. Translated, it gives CSVELGHTIHEQYF.

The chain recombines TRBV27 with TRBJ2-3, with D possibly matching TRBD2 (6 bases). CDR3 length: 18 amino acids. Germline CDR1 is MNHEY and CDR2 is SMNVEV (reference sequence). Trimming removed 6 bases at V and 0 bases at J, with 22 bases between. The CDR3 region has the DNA TGTGCCAGCAGGATGGGAATGGGGACTTTTGCTAGCACAGATACGCAGTATTTT. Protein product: CASRMGMGTFASTDTQYF.

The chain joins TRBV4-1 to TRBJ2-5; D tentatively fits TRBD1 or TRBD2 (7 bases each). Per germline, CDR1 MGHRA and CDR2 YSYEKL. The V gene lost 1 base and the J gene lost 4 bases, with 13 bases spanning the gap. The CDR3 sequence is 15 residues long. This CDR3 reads CASSQVFRGGETQYF. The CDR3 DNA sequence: TGCGCCAGCAGCCAAGTTTTCAGGGGGGGAGAGACCCAGTACTTC.

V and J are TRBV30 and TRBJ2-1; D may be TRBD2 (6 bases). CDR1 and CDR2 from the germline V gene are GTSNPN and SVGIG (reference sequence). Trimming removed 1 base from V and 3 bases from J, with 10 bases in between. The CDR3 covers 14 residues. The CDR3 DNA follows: TGTGCCTGGAGTGGGGGACTGCGCTACAATGAGCAGTTCTTC. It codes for CAWSGGLRYNEQFF.